Listed below are T cell receptor beta chains from one sample, sequenced in a study of Ad26.COV2.S vaccination and SARS-CoV-2 variants. Method: immunoSEQ multiplex PCR; TCRdb's copy keeps in-frame clones and lacks some. The sample shows hundreds of thousands of clones, about 89% of them seen only once. The sample was peripheral blood, taken in a trial of Ad26.COV2.S vaccine versus placebo. All receptors derive from a person aged 18-65 years who received the Ad26.COV2.S COVID-19 vaccine or a placebo. Both conserved end residues are part of each CDR3. The D gene is left open where the match is weak. Rows give clone size only sometimes, using once, few, many, or a class for an expanded clone.

size	D	J	V	CDR3	DNA
few	.	TRBJ2-2	TRBV2	CASSASRTGELFF	TGTGCCAGCAGTGCTTCACGCACCGGGGAGCTGTTTTTT
.	.	TRBJ1-5	TRBV18	CASSPGQNQPQHF	TGTGCCAGCTCACCCGGACAGAATCAGCCCCAGCATTTT
.	TRBD2	TRBJ2-5	TRBV11-2	CASSFSLRTSGMQTQYF	TGTGCCAGCAGCTTCTCCCTTCGGACTAGCGGGATGCAGACCCAGTACTTC
.	.	TRBJ1-5	TRBV15	CATSREAAQPQHF	TGTGCCACCAGCAGAGAGGCGGCACAGCCCCAGCATTTT
.	.	TRBJ2-3	TRBV12-3/TRBV12-4	CASRADTQYF	TGTGCCAGCAGGGCAGATACGCAGTATTTT
.	.	TRBJ1-2	TRBV28	CASSLIGAPTLGYGYTF	TGTGCCAGCAGTTTAATAGGGGCCCCGACTTTGGGCTATGGCTACACCTTC
.	TRBD1	TRBJ1-2	TRBV5-6	CASSTGTGGLNYGYTF	TGTGCCAGCAGCACCGGGACAGGGGGCTTGAACTATGGCTACACCTTC
.	.	TRBJ2-7	TRBV28	CASSSRYEQYF	TGTGCCAGCAGCTCCCGATACGAGCAGTACTTC
.	TRBD2	TRBJ2-5	TRBV7-8	CASSLTSGGFQETQYF	TGTGCCAGCAGCTTGACTAGCGGGGGCTTCCAAGAGACCCAGTACTTC
.	.	TRBJ2-7	TRBV10-3	CAISAGRTYEQYF	TGTGCCATCAGTGCTGGAAGAACCTACGAGCAGTACTTC
.	.	TRBJ2-3	TRBV20-1	CSASWRGTDTQYF	TGCAGTGCTAGTTGGCGGGGCACAGATACGCAGTATTTT
.	.	TRBJ2-1	TRBV4-1	CASSQLGGLVYNEQFF	TGCGCCAGCAGCCAACTGGGGGGCTTGGTCTACAATGAGCAGTTCTTC
.	TRBD1	TRBJ1-6	TRBV5-5	CASSYTGENSPLHF	TGTGCCAGCAGCTATACAGGGGAGAATTCACCCCTCCACTTT
.	.	TRBJ2-3	TRBV14	CASSQGGTGEADTQYF	TGTGCCAGCAGCCAAGGAGGCACAGGGGAGGCAGATACGCAGTATTTT
.	.	TRBJ2-7	TRBV19	CASSFGATFGEQYF	TGTGCCAGTAGTTTCGGGGCCACCTTTGGCGAGCAGTACTTC
.	TRBD1	TRBJ2-7	TRBV2	CASRPGQGSHEQYF	TGTGCCAGCAGGCCGGGACAGGGTAGCCACGAGCAGTACTTC
.	.	TRBJ2-2	TRBV18	CASSPPKGVSTGELFF	TGTGCCAGCTCACCACCTAAAGGGGTATCCACCGGGGAGCTGTTTTTT
once	TRBD1	TRBJ2-1	TRBV19	CATRADRADEQFF	TGTGCCACCCGGGCGGACAGGGCCGATGAGCAGTTCTTC
.	.	TRBJ1-2	TRBV27	CASSFDRNYGYTF	TGTGCCAGCAGTTTCGACAGAAACTATGGCTACACCTTC
.	.	TRBJ1-1	TRBV19	CASSIGEGSEAFF	TGTGCCAGTAGTATAGGGGAGGGCTCTGAAGCTTTCTTT
.	.	TRBJ2-5	TRBV3-1/TRBV3-2	CASRVRKGLQETQYF	TGTGCCAGCAGAGTAAGGAAGGGGCTCCAAGAGACCCAGTACTTC
.	.	TRBJ2-3	TRBV5-1	CASSLGGLADTQYF	TGCGCCAGCAGCTTGGGAGGGCTCGCAGATACGCAGTATTTT
.	TRBD1	TRBJ1-1	TRBV24-1	CATSEGEGATTEAFF	TGTGCCACCAGTGAGGGGGAGGGGGCAACCACTGAAGCTTTCTTT
.	.	TRBJ1-4	TRBV18	CASSPTRDNEKLFF	TGTGCCAGCTCACCGACCCGGGATAATGAAAAACTGTTTTTT
.	.	TRBJ2-3	TRBV29-1	CSVTATSTDTQYF	TGCAGCGTAACCGCGACTAGCACAGATACGCAGTATTTT
.	.	TRBJ2-7	TRBV5-1	CASSLEGRARELYF	TGCGCCAGCAGCTTGGAAGGCCGGGCGCGCGAGTTGTACTTC
.	TRBD1	TRBJ2-3	TRBV9	CASSALTGYGTDTQYF	TGTGCCAGCAGCGCTCTGACAGGGTATGGGACAGATACGCAGTATTTT
.	.	TRBJ2-3	TRBV7-9	CASSLPQGLAATDTQYF	TGTGCCAGCAGCTTACCGCAGGGGCTAGCGGCCACAGATACGCAGTATTTT
once	.	TRBJ2-1	TRBV21-1	CASLQIARRWGNEQFF	TGTGCCAGCCTCCAAATAGCGAGACGATGGGGCAATGAGCAGTTCTTC
.	.	TRBJ1-5	TRBV7-2	CASSLGVTENQPQHF	TGTGCCAGCAGCTTAGGGGTCACAGAGAATCAGCCCCAGCATTTT
.	.	TRBJ2-3	TRBV5-8	CASSAAWGVTDTQYF	TGTGCCAGCAGCGCCGCCTGGGGAGTCACAGATACGCAGTATTTT
few	TRBD1	TRBJ1-1	TRBV4-2	CASSQQTGEGTEAFF	TGTGCCAGCAGCCAACAGACAGGGGAGGGCACTGAAGCTTTCTTT
once	TRBD1	TRBJ2-7	TRBV6-5	CASSRTGPYEQYF	TGTGCCAGCAGTCGGACAGGGCCCTACGAGCAGTACTTC
.	.	TRBJ1-2	TRBV19	CASSPRLNYGYTF	TGTGCCAGTAGTCCCCGATTAAACTATGGCTACACCTTC
.	.	TRBJ1-5	TRBV12-3/TRBV12-4	CASSFKDQPQHF	TGTGCCAGCAGTTTTAAGGATCAGCCCCAGCATTTT
once	TRBD1	TRBJ2-2	TRBV7-2	CASSPLPGTGNTGELFF	TGTGCCAGCAGCCCCCTTCCCGGGACAGGGAACACCGGGGAGCTGTTTTTT
few	TRBD2	TRBJ2-1	TRBV28	CASSLFTSGLYNEQFF	TGTGCCAGCAGTTTATTTACTAGCGGGCTCTACAATGAGCAGTTCTTC
.	.	TRBJ1-1	TRBV18	CASSPRAHRDGGTEAFF	TGTGCCAGCTCACCACGGGCACACAGGGACGGGGGAACTGAAGCTTTCTTT
.	TRBD2	TRBJ2-3	TRBV5-5	CASSQGLAGGLDTQYF	TGTGCCAGCAGCCAGGGACTAGCGGGGGGGCTGGATACGCAGTATTTT
.	.	TRBJ2-6	TRBV5-6	CASSLVIDSGANVLTF	TGTGCCAGCAGCTTGGTTATCGACTCTGGGGCCAACGTCCTGACTTTC
.	TRBD1	TRBJ1-1	TRBV7-6	CASSLTGGTEAFF	TGTGCCAGCAGCTTAACAGGGGGCACTGAAGCTTTCTTT
.	TRBD1	TRBJ1-2	TRBV7-8	CASSLGTGGVWDGYTF	TGTGCCAGCAGCTTAGGGACAGGGGGCGTCTGGGATGGCTACACCTTC
few	TRBD2	TRBJ2-7	TRBV30	CALRPGLAVYEQYF	TGTGCCTTGAGACCGGGACTAGCGGTTTACGAGCAGTACTTC
.	TRBD1	TRBJ1-2	TRBV14	CASSQTQGAAWSIGYTF	TGTGCCAGCAGCCAAACCCAGGGGGCGGCTTGGTCGATTGGCTACACCTTC
few	.	TRBJ2-7	TRBV30	CAWSGVSYEQYF	TGTGCCTGGAGTGGGGTGTCCTACGAGCAGTACTTC
.	.	TRBJ1-1	TRBV29-1	CSVGRVNTEAFF	TGCAGCGTTGGGCGGGTGAACACTGAAGCTTTCTTT
.	TRBD1	TRBJ2-2	TRBV30	CAWSEDRGRTGELFF	TGTGCCTGGAGTGAGGACAGGGGAAGAACCGGGGAGCTGTTTTTT
once	.	TRBJ2-7	TRBV19	CASSIAGASYEQYF	TGTGCCAGTAGTATAGCCGGGGCATCCTACGAGCAGTACTTC
.	.	TRBJ2-6	TRBV25-1	CASRWAGANVLTF	TGTGCCAGCAGATGGGCTGGGGCCAACGTCCTGACTTTC
once	.	TRBJ1-1	TRBV18	CASSITGLNTEAFF	TGTGCCAGCTCAATAACAGGGTTGAACACTGAAGCTTTCTTT
.	.	TRBJ2-7	TRBV7-2	CASSLGPGTLLTYEQYF	TGTGCCAGCAGCTTAGGGCCCGGGACCCTGCTCACCTACGAGCAGTACTTC
.	.	TRBJ2-7	TRBV11-2	CASSHPSRSEQYF	TGTGCCAGCAGCCATCCTAGCCGTAGCGAGCAGTACTTC
.	.	TRBJ1-1	TRBV9	CASSVGDFNTEAFF	TGTGCCAGCAGCGTAGGGGACTTTAACACTGAAGCTTTCTTT
.	.	TRBJ2-7	TRBV20-1	CSASGVGTAGEQYF	TGCAGTGCTAGTGGGGTCGGGACAGCGGGCGAGCAGTACTTC
.	.	TRBJ2-2	TRBV7-2	CASSFRRTGELFF	TGTGCCAGCAGCTTTCGAAGAACCGGGGAGCTGTTTTTT
.	.	TRBJ2-7	TRBV10-2	CASSSEQVHIVNEQYF	TGCGCCAGCAGTTCAGAACAGGTTCATATCGTAAACGAGCAGTACTTC
.	.	TRBJ2-7	TRBV16	CASSQSGRSYEQYF	TGTGCCAGCAGCCAATCAGGCAGGTCCTACGAGCAGTACTTC
.	.	TRBJ2-3	TRBV2	CASRLALGTDTQYF	TGTGCCAGCAGGCTAGCTCTTGGCACAGATACGCAGTATTTT
.	.	TRBJ2-1	TRBV2	CASSEATGHNKAFF	TGTGCCAGCAGTGAAGCCACAGGACACAATAAGGCGTTCTTC